This T cell receptor (beta chain) was sequenced for a study of Graves' ophthalmopathy and Graves' hyperthyroidism. Study background: Prior to any treatment, peripheral blood was collected at the time of initial diagnosis.

Amplification from RNA transcripts yielded the TCR beta CDR3 regions. HTBI primers were employed in first-round RT-PCR, then a second-round multiplex PCR followed. MiXCR was run by TCRdb on the multiplex PCR reads, yielding one entry per CDR3 protein. Among hundreds of thousands of distinct CDR3 sequences, under 50% were seen once, and the ten largest hold 2.5% to 3.5%. The authors isolated PBMCs from around 10 ml of fresh peripheral blood. The CDR3 is 16 residues long. The V gene lost 1 base and the J gene lost 2 bases, with 14 bases spanning the gap. Looked up from germline, CDR1 is SGDLS and CDR2 is YYNGEE.

The chain is built from TRBV9 and TRBJ2-3; D is tentatively TRBD1 or TRBD2 (5 bases each). The receptor comes from an adult man with Graves' ophthalmopathy. The sample consisted of peripheral blood. CDR3 sequence reads: CASSVRATGLTDTQYF. CDR3 bases: TGTGCCAGCAGCGTAAGGGCGACGGGGCTCACAGATACGCAGTATTTT.